Each of the 26 T cell receptor beta chains below was sequenced from the same sample in a study of OX40 agonist ivuxolimab in advanced cancers. Method: immunoSEQ multiplex PCR; TCRdb's copy keeps in-frame clones and lacks some. The table shows approximately 68,000 clones, with more than 85% occurring only once. The sequences come from CD4+ or CD8+ T cells sorted from blood, collected in a trial of the OX40 agonist ivuxolimab. These receptors were taken from an adult with an advanced solid tumor such as melanoma, head and neck, liver or kidney cancer.

V is TRBV6-5 and J is TRBJ2-3, with a tentative D call TRBD2 (5 bases). The CDR3 runs 15 residues. Trimming pared 4 bases from V and 0 bases from J, leaving 11 bases between. Germline values: CDR1 MNHEY, CDR2 SVGAGI. The CDR3 nucleotides read TGTGCCAGCAGTTTCGGGGTGGAGAGCACAGATACGCAGTATTTT. It translates to CASSFGVESTDTQYF.

This clone was seen a handful of times. The chain recombines TRBV5-4 with TRBJ1-2; tentative D call: TRBD1 (6 bases). V lost 2 bases to trimming and J lost 10 bases, with 15 bases between them. In germline, CDR1 is SGHNT, CDR2 YYREEE (reference sequence). This CDR3 spans 13 amino acids. CDR3: CASSFFGGEDYTF. The CDR3 DNA follows: TGTGCCAGCAGCTTCTTTGGGGGCGAAGACTACACCTTC.

The chain uses TRBV27 and TRBJ2-7, with D possibly matching TRBD1 (6 bases). Germline-derived CDR1 and CDR2 are MNHEY and SMNVEV (reference sequence). V lost 3 bases to trimming and J lost 3 bases, with 12 bases between them. This CDR3 spans 14 amino acids. CDR3 residues: CASSFQGQFYEQYF. CDR3 nucleotide sequence: TGTGCCAGCAGTTTCCAAGGACAGTTCTACGAGCAGTACTTC.

The rearrangement links TRBV5-6 to TRBJ1-4; 8 bases align to TRBD1. The germline V gene has CDR1 SGHDT and CDR2 YYEEEE. After removal of 3 bases from V and 7 bases from J, the junction contained 5 bases not matched to a gene. This CDR3 has 14 amino acids. The CDR3 loop is CASSSGGLAEKLFF. The CDR3 DNA reads TGTGCCAGCAGCTCAGGGGGCTTGGCTGAAAAACTGTTTTTT. The whole variable domain, filled in from reference TRBV5-6 and TRBJ1-4, reads DAGVTQSPTHLIKTRGQQVTLRCSPKSGHDTVSWYQQALGQGPQFIFQYYEEEERQRGNFPDRFSGHQFPNYSSELNVNALLLGDSALYLCASSSGGLAEKLFFGSGTQLSVL.

J is TRBJ1-4 and V is TRBV9, with D unclear. CDR3 length equals 15 residues. Germline V gene sequence: CDR1 SGDLS, CDR2 YYNGEE. V was shortened by 0 bases and J by 5 bases, with 11 bases between the two germline ends. CDR3 protein: CASSVAGGPNEKLFF. The CDR3 DNA reads as TGTGCCAGCAGCGTAGCGGGCGGACCAAATGAAAAACTGTTTTTT.

The chain combines TRBV7-9 with TRBJ2-7; D unclear. The V gene lost 5 bases and the J gene lost 5 bases, with 10 bases spanning the gap. Germline V lookup: CDR1 SEHNR, CDR2 FQNEAQ (reference sequence). This CDR3 has 12 amino acids. The CDR3 spells CASSHGLHEQYF. As DNA, the CDR3 is TGTGCCAGCAGCCACGGGCTCCACGAGCAGTACTTC.

The chain combines TRBV7-6 with TRBJ2-7; TRBD1 matches at 9 bases. The CDR3 has 13 amino acids. J was trimmed by 5 bases and V by 3 bases; bases with no gene match: 2. Germline V CDR1 and CDR2: SGHVS, FNYEAQ. The CDR3 reads CASSLGQGDEQYF. CDR3 nucleotide sequence: TGTGCCAGCAGCTTGGGACAGGGTGACGAGCAGTACTTC.

The rearrangement joins TRBV7-2 to TRBJ2-1, with no clear D. Per the germline V gene, CDR1 is SGHTA and CDR2 is FQGNSA. V dropped 1 base and J dropped 10 bases, with 5 bases sitting between them. The CDR3 consists of 11 residues. CDR3 in DNA: TGTGCCAGCAGCTTAGTGGGGGAGCAGTTCTTC. It translates to CASSLVGEQFF.

This clone appeared once. The CDR3 region has the DNA TGTGCCAGCAGTGGGACTAGCGTCACAGATACGCAGTATTTT. As protein: CASSGTSVTDTQYF. The chain recombines TRBV2 with TRBJ2-3; 9 nucleotides match TRBD2. Germline V gives CDR1 SNHLY, CDR2 FYNNEI. Losses at the gene ends were 4 bases for V and 2 bases for J; bases not matched to a gene: 1. CDR3 length: 14 residues.

The rearrangement joins TRBV7-9 to TRBJ1-4; unclear D gene. Trimming stripped 2 bases from V and 11 bases from J, with 18 bases between. The CDR3 loop spans 15 amino acids. The germline CDR1 and CDR2 sequences are SEHNR and FQNEAQ (reference sequence). The CDR3 loop is CASSLNKDTVGKLFF. The CDR3 region has the DNA TGTGCCAGCAGCTTAAACAAGGATACTGTGGGGAAACTGTTTTTT.

The chain couples TRBV29-1 to TRBJ2-7, with D perhaps matching TRBD1 or TRBD2 (5 bases each). The V gene's germline CDR1 is SQVTM and CDR2 ANQGSEA. V gave up 4 bases and J gave up 6 bases, with 13 bases separating them. This CDR3 contains 12 residues. For the CDR3, the DNA is TGCAGCGTTGTTTCGGGGACCGGCGAGCAGTACTTC. The encoded protein is CSVVSGTGEQYF.

The chain recombines TRBV5-6 with TRBJ2-1; D ambiguous. Trimming left V 1 base short and J 5 bases short, with 7 bases between. The CDR3 is 13 residues long. CDR1 and CDR2 (germline): SGHDT, YYEEEE. As DNA, the CDR3 is TGTGCCAGCAGCTTGTGGTCTCACAATGAGCAGTTCTTC. Translation: CASSLWSHNEQFF.

This clone came up once. The chain recombines TRBV27 with TRBJ1-5; no clear D. The V gene lost 3 bases and the J gene lost 5 bases, with 8 bases spanning the gap. Germline loops: CDR1 MNHEY, CDR2 SMNVEV (reference sequence). The CDR3 contains 13 residues. CDR3 sequence reads: CASSLIRDQPQHF. The CDR3 DNA follows: TGTGCCAGCAGTTTGATCCGAGATCAGCCCCAGCATTTT.

By sample share, this clone is medium-sized. The CDR3 coding sequence is TGCAGCGTGCTTGGAGGCCCAAGCACAGATACGCAGTATTTT. Encoded protein: CSVLGGPSTDTQYF. The chain is built from TRBV29-1 and TRBJ2-3; possibly TRBD2 for D (5 bases). This CDR3 is built from 14 residues. V lost 6 bases and J 0 bases, leaving 13 bases between the germline ends. Germline V gives CDR1 SQVTM, CDR2 ANQGSEA.

The chain is built from TRBV9 and TRBJ2-2; the match to TRBD2 covers 8 bases. Germline V gene lookup returns CDR1 SGDLS and CDR2 YYNGEE. The ends lost 3 bases at V and 2 bases at J; junction bases unmatched: 12. This CDR3 has 18 amino acids. The CDR3 DNA sequence: TGTGCCAGCAGCGCTACCCCCGGGACTAGGATTAACACCGGGGAGCTGTTTTTT. Translating it yields CASSATPGTRINTGELFF.

CDR3 nucleotide sequence: TGCGCCAGCAGCCAGACAGGGGGCGGGGGTGAAAAACTGTTTTTT. It specifies CASSQTGGGGEKLFF. The chain carries TRBV4-1 and TRBJ1-4; 10 bases are shared with TRBD1. V lost 3 bases and J lost 7; bases outside the gene matches: 5. CDR3 length equals 15 residues. Germline V gene sequence: CDR1 MGHRA, CDR2 YSYEKL.

As DNA, the CDR3 is TGCGCCAGCAGCCAATCTGAGGTTAACTATGGCTACACCTTC. Residues: CASSQSEVNYGYTF. This chain connects TRBV4-1 to TRBJ1-2, with unresolved D. Germline V lookup: CDR1 MGHRA, CDR2 YSYEKL. The CDR3 loop spans 14 amino acids. Deletions cut 2 bases from V and 1 base from J, with 8 bases between.

The chain is built from TRBV2 and TRBJ2-5; no definite D call. Trimming removed 2 bases from V and 5 bases from J, with 9 bases in between. The CDR3 is 13 residues long. Germline V gene sequence: CDR1 SNHLY, CDR2 FYNNEI. The CDR3 reads CASSEWGTETQYF. The CDR3 nucleotides are TGTGCCAGCAGTGAATGGGGTACCGAGACCCAGTACTTC. Together with reference TRBV2 and TRBJ2-5, the CDR3 gives the full variable domain: EPEVTQTPSHQVTQMGQEVILRCVPISNHLYFYWYRQILGQKVEFLVSFYNNEISEKSEIFDDQFSVERPDGSNFTLKIRSTKLEDSAMYFCASSEWGTETQYFGPGTRLLVL.

The rearrangement links TRBV25-1 to TRBJ1-1, with D hard to call. The CDR3 is 16 amino acids. Germline V gene lookup returns CDR1 MGHDK and CDR2 SYGVNS. V shed 3 bases and J shed 4 bases, with 18 bases lying between them. CDR3 sequence: CASSDLASDRGTEAFF. The CDR3 nucleotides read TGTGCCAGCAGTGACTTGGCATCTGACCGGGGCACTGAAGCTTTCTTT.

This chain uses TRBV6-5 with TRBJ2-2; no reliable D call. The V gene's germline CDR1 is MNHEY and CDR2 SVGAGI. The CDR3 contains 14 residues. V lost 6 bases, J lost 3 bases, and 11 bases lay in between. CDR3 sequence (DNA): TGTGCCAGCAGACCGCAGGAGTACACCGGGGAGCTGTTTTTT. Amino acid sequence: CASRPQEYTGELFF.

The table lists this clone with a count of one. The genes are TRBV2 and TRBJ2-3; 8 nucleotides match TRBD2. After removal of 7 bases from V and 0 bases from J, the junction contained 12 bases not matched to a gene. Germline assignment: CDR1 SNHLY and CDR2 FYNNEI. The CDR3 consists of 17 residues. The CDR3 reads CASMSTSGEPSTDTQYF. The DNA of the CDR3 is TGTGCCAGCATGAGCACTAGCGGAGAGCCAAGCACAGATACGCAGTATTTT.

The rearrangement uses TRBV5-6 and TRBJ2-3; unclear D gene. The germline V gene encodes CDR1 SGHDT and CDR2 YYEEEE. V lost 4 bases to trimming and J lost 4 bases, with 7 bases between them. This CDR3 is built from 12 residues. The CDR3 nucleotides read TGTGCCAGCAGCCCTAGGTCAGATACGCAGTATTTT. It translates to CASSPRSDTQYF. Full variable domain (outside the CDR3, taken from reference TRBV5-6 and TRBJ2-3): DAGVTQSPTHLIKTRGQQVTLRCSPKSGHDTVSWYQQALGQGPQFIFQYYEEEERQRGNFPDRFSGHQFPNYSSELNVNALLLGDSALYLCASSPRSDTQYFGPGTRLTVL.

The V call is TRBV6-5, the J call TRBJ2-7; TRBD2 aligns across 11 bases. The CDR3 is 15 amino acids. Germline V gene sequence: CDR1 MNHEY, CDR2 SVGAGI. V shed 5 bases and J 5 bases; nucleotides not matched to a gene: 8. The CDR3 loop reads CASSHISGGADEQYF. CDR3 sequence (DNA): TGTGCCAGCAGTCATATTAGCGGGGGGGCCGACGAGCAGTACTTC.

The chain employs TRBV19 and TRBJ2-1; D ambiguous. The V end lost 11 bases, the J end lost 0 bases, and 17 bases lay between the germline ends. Germline V gene data show CDR1 as LNHDA and CDR2 as SQIVND (reference sequence). This CDR3 has 15 amino acids. CDR3 nucleotide sequence: TGTGCCGTCTCACCCGGATTCAGCTCCTACAATGAGCAGTTCTTC. It codes for CAVSPGFSSYNEQFF.

This chain connects TRBV27 to TRBJ2-7; the D gene is possibly TRBD1 (5 bases). CDR1 is MNHEY, CDR2 SMNVEV, per germline (reference sequence). This CDR3 comprises 13 residues. Trimming cost V 4 bases and J 3 bases, with 10 bases left between them. The CDR3 DNA reads TGTGCCAGCAGTTCCTCAGGGTACTACGAGCAGTACTTC. Its translation: CASSSSGYYEQYF.

Here the CDR3 DNA reads TGTGCCAGCAGCCAGTGGGCCGGGGAGACCCAGTACTTC. It encodes CASSQWAGETQYF. The rearrangement links TRBV7-6 to TRBJ2-5; D is uncertain. Trimming took off 5 bases at V and 5 bases at J, with 12 bases between the two ends. The CDR3 spans 13 residues. The V gene's germline CDR1 is SGHVS and CDR2 FNYEAQ.